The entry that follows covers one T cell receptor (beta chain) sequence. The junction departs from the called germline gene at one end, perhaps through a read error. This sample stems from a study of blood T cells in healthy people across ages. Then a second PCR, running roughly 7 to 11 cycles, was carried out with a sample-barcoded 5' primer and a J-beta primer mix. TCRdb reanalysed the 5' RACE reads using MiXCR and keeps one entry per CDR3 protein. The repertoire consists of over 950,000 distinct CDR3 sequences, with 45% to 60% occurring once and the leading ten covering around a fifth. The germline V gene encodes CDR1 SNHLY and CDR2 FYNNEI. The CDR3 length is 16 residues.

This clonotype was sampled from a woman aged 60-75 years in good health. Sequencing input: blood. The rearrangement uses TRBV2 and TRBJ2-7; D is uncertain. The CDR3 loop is CAGSEALGLSSYEQYF. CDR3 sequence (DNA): TGTGCCGGCAGTGAAGCGCTGGGCCTAAGCTCCTACGAGCAGTACTTC.